This TCR beta chain was documented in a study of shared clonotypes between healthy human individuals. Looking at the study overall: Donors had three CD4 naive, three CD4 memory, two CD8 naive and one CD8 memory plate apiece.

Regarding this clone: Its antigen is as yet unknown.

V was clipped by 4 bases and J by 0 bases, with 11 bases between them. Germline V gene data show CDR1 as SGHRS and CDR2 as YFSETQ. This CDR3 comprises 15 residues. Findings and limits, study-wide: Compared with memory subsets, naive subsets generally had larger estimated richness.

Clones were read by immunoSEQ multiplex PCR, and TCRdb kept only the in-frame ones, dropping some. The table includes over a million clones, approximately 98.5% detected once. The chain recombines TRBV5-1 with TRBJ2-1; D is perhaps TRBD1 (6 bases). The clonotype was recovered from a man between 25 and 39 years old in good health. Material for sequencing was naive CD4+ T cells sorted from blood. Subset described: CD45RA+ positively selected. DNA of the CDR3: TGCGCCAGCAGCCAGGACAGAAGCTCCTACAATGAGCAGTTCTTC. Protein sequence: CASSQDRSSYNEQFF.